This entry is about one T cell receptor (beta chain). The data derive from a study of blood T cell repertoires in COVID-19. Study as a whole: T cells, B-cell-depleted T cells, or PBMCs supplied cDNA or gDNA.

Germline CDR1 reads LNHDA; CDR2 reads SQIVND (reference sequence). V shed 7 bases and J shed 1 base, with 17 bases lying between them. The CDR3 length is 15 residues. In the authors' workflow: Amplification of reference gene primers was used by the study to estimate nucleated cell counts. Assay: immunoSEQ multiplex PCR; the TCRdb copy retains only in-frame clones and omits some. V and J calls and clone size are copied from that table; D and trimming were computed from the DNA. The data contain about 230,000 clones, over 65% of them seen just once; the ten biggest clones take up approximately 2.6%. Sequenced input: peripheral blood. The clonotype was recovered from a woman between 65 and 79 years old with active or convalescent COVID-19. This chain uses TRBV19 with TRBJ2-7; weak D call: TRBD2 (6 bases). This CDR3 reads CASTSAGSGSYEQYF. Here the CDR3 DNA reads TGTGCCAGTACCTCCGCCGGGAGTGGGTCCTACGAGCAGTACTTC.